Here is one T cell receptor beta chain with its context. Its antigen remains unknown. The read falls 3 residues short of the CDR3 end, and the missing part is taken from the germline J gene. The sample is drawn from a study of T cells in women clearing cervical HPV infection. Study background: With HLA typing for only a few women, HLA confounding remains possible.

CDR1 and CDR2 (germline): SQVTM, ANQGSEA. The CDR3 extends over 12 amino acids. Trimming took off 7 bases at V and 2 bases at J, with 11 bases between the two ends. Produced via immunoSEQ multiplex PCR; TCRdb's table is partial and in-frame only. The sample includes tens of thousands of clones. Study results and limitations: TRBV6-7 relative abundance averaged roughly 0.1% in cases and roughly 0.17% in controls. It is unknown whether associations predate infection; no effector/memory or HPV-specific sorting.

The rearrangement links TRBV29-1 to TRBJ1-1; no firm D call. Material: blood buffy coat. The sequence was collected from a woman aged 18 to 75 with a cervical HPV16 infection that either progressed to CIN3+ or cleared (not recorded which). The sequenced part of the CDR3 DNA is TGCAGCGGGCAGGTGTTTAACACTGAA. Translated: CSGQVFNTE. The full CDR3 protein reads CSGQVFNTEAFF.